The 26 T cell receptor beta chains below come from one sample, sequenced in a study of cytomegalovirus exposure and HLA in healthy donors. Profiling relied on immunoSEQ multiplex PCR, and the TCRdb table lists in-frame clones only, not all of them. The sample holds about 65,000 clones, under 95% seen once. The sequencing input was PBMCs. The receptors derive from a woman aged 18-29 years in good health and CMV-seronegative.

The chain joins TRBV7-9 to TRBJ1-5, with 7 bases lining up with TRBD1. Germline V gives CDR1 SEHNR, CDR2 FQNEAQ (reference sequence). V shed 8 bases, J shed 0 bases, and the junction held 4 bases outside the gene matches. The CDR3 consists of 14 residues. The CDR3 is CASGTANSNQPQHF. Written as DNA, the CDR3 is TGTGCCAGCGGGACAGCAAATAGCAATCAGCCCCAGCATTTT. Filled out from reference TRBV7-9 and TRBJ1-5, the complete variable domain reads DTGVSQNPRHKITKRGQNVTFRCDPISEHNRLYWYRQTLGQGPEFLTYFQNEAQLEKSRLLSDRFSAERPKGSFSTLEIQRTEQGDSAMYLCASGTANSNQPQHFGDGTRLSIL.

The chain combines TRBV5-4 with TRBJ2-3, with TRBD2 identical over 7 bases. The germline gives CDR1 SGHNT, CDR2 YYREEE (reference sequence). The CDR3 has 15 amino acids. Germline trimming cut 2 bases from V and 4 bases from J; bases unmatched to any gene: 7. For the CDR3, the DNA is TGTGCCAGCAGCTTAATGGCGGGAGCAGCAGATACGCAGTATTTT. Amino acid sequence: CASSLMAGAADTQYF.

The chain is built from TRBV25-1 and TRBJ1-4; 9 positions agree with TRBD1. This CDR3 has 15 residues. CDR1 is MGHDK, CDR2 SYGVNS, per germline. The trim removed 3 bases at V and 8 bases at J, leaving 7 bases unmatched. The CDR3 DNA is TGTGCCAGCAGTGAGCTTTGGACAGGGGTCGAAAAACTGTTTTTT. Encoded protein: CASSELWTGVEKLFF.

This rearrangement joins TRBV28 to TRBJ1-5; no clear D. The length of the CDR3 is 14 residues. CDR1 MDHEN and CDR2 SYDVKM come from the germline V gene. Trimming removed 3 bases at V and 6 bases at J, with 12 bases between. The CDR3 DNA is TGTGCCAGCAGTTTCCGGTCAGGCAGTCAGCCCCAGCATTTT. Translation: CASSFRSGSQPQHF.

In regard to this clone: The junction differs from germline at one of its ends, possibly a read error. The chain couples TRBV2 to TRBJ1-2; 7 bases fit TRBD1. CDR3 length: 16 amino acids. From germline, CDR1 is SNHLY and CDR2 FYNNEI. This CDR3 is CASREEGQVMSHGYTF. The CDR3 DNA reads as TGTGCCAGCAGAGAAGAAGGACAGGTGATGAGCCATGGCTACACCTTC.

The rearrangement links TRBV19 to TRBJ2-6; TRBD2 matches at 8 bases. Trimming removed 3 bases from V and 0 bases from J; junction bases left unmatched: 7. This CDR3 comprises 18 residues. The germline gives CDR1 LNHDA, CDR2 SQIVND (reference sequence). CDR3 in DNA: TGTGCCAGTAGTATCGGGGGGGGGCTCCCCTCTGGGGCCAACGTCCTGACTTTC. The encoded protein is CASSIGGGLPSGANVLTF.

This clone was seen a single time. The V and J genes are TRBV7-9 and TRBJ2-2; TRBD1 is a possible D gene (5 bases). V was clipped by 4 bases and J by 5 bases, with 14 bases between them. This CDR3 is 15 amino acids long. Germline V lookup: CDR1 SEHNR, CDR2 FQNEAQ (reference sequence). CDR3 in amino acids: CASSSGLRNTGELFF. The CDR3 nucleotides read TGTGCCAGCAGCTCAGGGCTGAGAAATACCGGGGAGCTGTTTTTT.

The chain links TRBV12-5 to TRBJ2-3, with D perhaps matching TRBD2 (6 bases). The CDR3 contains 17 residues. Per the germline V gene, CDR1 is LGHNT and CDR2 is FRNRAP. V gave up 1 base and J gave up 10 bases, with 24 bases separating them. CDR3 bases: TGTGCTAGTGGTTTGGGCTTGGCGGGGCCCCGCGAGTATCCGCAGTATTTT. Translating gives CASGLGLAGPREYPQYF.

The chain carries TRBV14 and TRBJ2-1, with TRBD2 as a possible D gene (5 bases). V lost 5 bases and J 0 bases, leaving 11 bases between the germline ends. The CDR3 loop spans 15 amino acids. Germline assignment: CDR1 SGHDN and CDR2 FVKESK. The CDR3 loop is CASSLGRGSYNEQFF. CDR3 nucleotide sequence: TGTGCCAGCAGCTTGGGCCGGGGCTCCTACAATGAGCAGTTCTTC.

The rearrangement joins TRBV30 to TRBJ1-4; D remains ambiguous. Germline loops: CDR1 GTSNPN, CDR2 SVGIG (reference sequence). Trimming pared 5 bases from V and 4 bases from J, leaving 14 bases between. The CDR3 sequence is 14 residues long. In DNA, the CDR3 is TGTGCCTGGTCCAGCGACGGTTATAATGAAAAACTGTTTTTT. Translation: CAWSSDGYNEKLFF.

The gene calls are TRBV4-1 and TRBJ2-7; 11 bases fit TRBD2. Germline V gene sequence: CDR1 MGHRA, CDR2 YSYEKL. The CDR3 runs 15 residues. V lost 5 bases, J lost 4 bases, and 7 bases stayed unmatched. CDR3 in amino acids: CASSGPGLAAYEQYF. CDR3 in DNA: TGCGCCAGCAGCGGACCGGGACTAGCGGCGTACGAGCAGTACTTC.

The rearrangement joins TRBV12-5 to TRBJ2-2; 8 bases line up with TRBD1. This CDR3 has 14 residues. Looked up from germline, CDR1 is LGHNT and CDR2 is FRNRAP. Trimming took 5 bases from V and 7 from J; bases not matched to a gene: 6. DNA of the CDR3: TGTGCTAGTGGTCTGGACAGGGTGGTCGGGGAGCTGTTTTTT. Protein: CASGLDRVVGELFF.

This chain joins TRBV6-1 and TRBJ1-1; D may be TRBD1 (5 bases). The CDR3 is 17 amino acids. The V gene lost 2 bases and the J gene lost 0 bases, with 16 bases spanning the gap. Germline loops: CDR1 MNHNS, CDR2 SASEGT. CDR3 region: CASSERLYGQLNTEAFF. CDR3 coding DNA: TGTGCCAGCAGTGAACGGCTATATGGACAACTGAACACTGAAGCTTTCTTT.

The genes are TRBV4-1 and TRBJ1-1; maybe TRBD1 (5 bases). Germline V gives CDR1 MGHRA, CDR2 YSYEKL. There are 16 residues in the CDR3. V was cut by 0 bases and J by 2 bases, with 13 bases left in between. Here the CDR3 reads CASSQDRNRLNTEAFF. The CDR3 DNA follows: TGCGCCAGCAGCCAAGATCGTAACAGGTTAAACACTGAAGCTTTCTTT.

This clone occurred a few times. The chain carries TRBV28 and TRBJ1-5; a possible D gene is TRBD1 (5 bases). The CDR3 has 13 residues. Germline CDR1 and CDR2: MDHEN and SYDVKM. Trimming removed 8 bases at V and 7 bases at J, with 15 bases between. CDR3 residues: CASGHLGGQPQHF. CDR3 nucleotides: TGTGCCAGCGGCCACCTCGGGGGACAGCCCCAGCATTTT.

The V call is TRBV7-9, the J call TRBJ2-3; 9 bases match TRBD2. With V trimmed by 3 bases and J by 4 bases, 17 bases remained unmatched. This CDR3 spans 19 amino acids. CDR1 is SEHNR, CDR2 FQNEAQ, per germline (reference sequence). CDR3 sequence reads: CASSFLSGASGKGADTQYF. The CDR3 coding sequence is TGTGCCAGCAGCTTTCTTTCAGGGGCTAGCGGGAAAGGTGCAGATACGCAGTATTTT.

The CDR3 DNA is TGTGCCAGCAGCACGACAGGGCAAGAGACCCAGTACTTC. It encodes CASSTTGQETQYF. The chain links TRBV28 to TRBJ2-5, with 7 bases lining up with TRBD1. The CDR3 covers 13 residues. Germline lookup yields CDR1 MDHEN and CDR2 SYDVKM. V was pared by 6 bases and J by 2 bases, with 3 bases of the junction left unmatched.

The genes are TRBV7-3 and TRBJ2-2; 13 nucleotides align to TRBD2. CDR3 length: 16 amino acids. The germline CDR1 and CDR2 sequences are SGHTA and FQGTGA. V was pared by 2 bases and J by 7 bases, with 4 bases of the junction left unmatched. The CDR3 DNA follows: TGTGCCAGCAGCTTAGGACTAGCGGGAGTTGTCGGGGAGCTGTTTTTT. It encodes CASSLGLAGVVGELFF.

The CDR3 region has the DNA TGTGCCAGCAGCCCCGCCGGCGACAGGGGATTCTATGGCTACACCTTC. It is translated as CASSPAGDRGFYGYTF. The rearrangement links TRBV11-1 to TRBJ1-2; TRBD1 aligns across 8 bases. Germline V gene data show CDR1 as SGHAT and CDR2 as FQDESV (reference sequence). With V trimmed by 5 bases and J by 4 bases, 12 bases remained unmatched. This CDR3 contains 16 residues.

This CDR3 is CASSLSRYTDTQYF. In DNA, the CDR3 is TGTGCCAGCAGCTTATCGAGATACACAGATACGCAGTATTTT. V gene TRBV11-1 combines with J gene TRBJ2-3, with no clear D. Germline V gene lookup returns CDR1 SGHAT and CDR2 FQDESV (reference sequence). The CDR3 runs 14 residues. Trimming removed 2 bases from V and 2 bases from J, with 8 bases in between.

The rearrangement links TRBV7-6 to TRBJ2-7; possible D gene TRBD1, 6 bases. Deletions cut 2 bases from V and 5 bases from J, with 13 bases between. The CDR3 contains 14 residues. The germline V gene has CDR1 SGHVS and CDR2 FNYEAQ. As DNA, the CDR3 is TGTGCCAGCAGCTTATTCGGGACAACAAACGAGCAGTACTTC. Its protein is CASSLFGTTNEQYF.

V usage is TRBV7-3 and J usage is TRBJ2-3; 12 bases are a match to TRBD2. After removal of 5 bases from V and 8 bases from J, the junction contained 8 bases not matched to a gene. The CDR3 runs to 15 residues. The germline V gene has CDR1 SGHTA and CDR2 FQGTGA. In nucleotides, the CDR3 is TGTGCCAGCAGCCCATCTAGCGGGAGGGGTAGTACGCAGTATTTT. It specifies CASSPSSGRGSTQYF. The full variable domain, completed using reference TRBV7-3 and TRBJ2-3, is GAGVSQTPSNKVTEKGKYVELRCDPISGHTALYWYRQSLGQGPEFLIYFQGTGAADDSGLPNDRFFAVRPEGSVSTLKIQRTERGDSAVYLCASSPSSGRGSTQYFGPGTRLTVL.

The rearrangement joins TRBV6-5 to TRBJ1-1, with TRBD1 matching over 10 bases. Germline loops: CDR1 MNHEY, CDR2 SVGAGI. The CDR3 is 15 amino acids. V lost 4 bases, J lost 3 bases, and 5 bases stayed unmatched. As DNA, the CDR3 is TGTGCCAGCAGTTCTCGGACAGGGGGGGACACTGAAGCTTTCTTT. Amino acid sequence: CASSSRTGGDTEAFF.

The table lists this clone with a few counts. DNA of the CDR3: TGTGCCAGCGGGGAACCTACAGGGCCAGCTTTCTTT. It codes for CASGEPTGPAFF. J is TRBJ1-1 and V is TRBV6-1, with D possibly being TRBD1 (6 bases). Trimming left V 8 bases short and J 10 bases short, with 17 bases between. Germline CDR1 reads MNHNS; CDR2 reads SASEGT. This CDR3 has 12 residues.

The chain couples TRBV5-1 to TRBJ2-3, with unresolved D. V lost 0 bases, J lost 2 bases, and 7 bases lay in between. The CDR3 is 14 amino acids. Germline values: CDR1 SGHRS, CDR2 YFSETQ. The CDR3 coding sequence is TGCGCCAGCAGCTTGGGCGGCGACACAGATACGCAGTATTTT. It codes for CASSLGGDTDTQYF. Combining the CDR3 with reference TRBV5-1 and TRBJ2-3 gives the whole variable domain KAGVTQTPRYLIKTRGQQVTLSCSPISGHRSVSWYQQTPGQGLQFLFEYFSETQRNKGNFPGRFSGRQFSNSRSEMNVSTLELGDSALYLCASSLGGDTDTQYFGPGTRLTVL.

The V and J genes are TRBV6-4 and TRBJ2-1; 7 nucleotides align to TRBD2. The CDR3 has 16 residues. The V segment lost 3 bases and the J segment 7 bases; nucleotides outside the gene matches: 12. Germline CDR1 and CDR2: MRHNA and SNTAGT. The chain's CDR3 is CASSEGAGDGENEQFF. In DNA form, the CDR3 reads TGTGCCAGCAGTGAAGGTGCGGGGGACGGGGAGAATGAGCAGTTCTTC.